This TCR beta chain was documented in a study of blood T cell repertoires in COVID-19. Using immunoSEQ multiplex PCR, the repertoire was profiled, and TCRdb retains in-frame clones only, with some absent. The repertoire consists of about 370,000 clones, with roughly 90% occurring once and the leading ten covering 3%. Per the germline V gene, CDR1 is MNHEY and CDR2 is SMNVEV (reference sequence). The CDR3 spans 17 residues. Trimming pared 3 bases from V and 0 bases from J, leaving 18 bases between. The chain combines TRBV27 with TRBJ2-7; D may be TRBD2 (6 bases). This TCR came from a young woman with COVID-19, enrolled during active disease. The sequenced sample consisted of peripheral blood. This chain's CDR3 is CASSFLPTGLLSYEQYF. CDR3 bases: TGTGCCAGCAGTTTTTTACCCACGGGACTCCTCTCCTACGAGCAGTACTTC.